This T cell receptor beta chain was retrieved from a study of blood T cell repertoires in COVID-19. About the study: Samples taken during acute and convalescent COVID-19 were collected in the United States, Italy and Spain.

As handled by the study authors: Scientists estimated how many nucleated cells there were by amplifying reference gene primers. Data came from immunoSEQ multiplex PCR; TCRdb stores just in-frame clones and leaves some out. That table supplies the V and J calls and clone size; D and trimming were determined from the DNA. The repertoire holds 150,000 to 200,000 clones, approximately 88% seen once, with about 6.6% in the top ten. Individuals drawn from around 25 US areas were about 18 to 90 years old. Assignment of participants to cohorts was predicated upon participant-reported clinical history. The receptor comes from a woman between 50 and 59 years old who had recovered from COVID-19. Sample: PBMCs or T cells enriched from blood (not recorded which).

The CDR3 here is CASSFQGQPQHF. In nucleotides, the CDR3 is TGTGCCAGCAGTTTTCAGGGTCAGCCCCAGCATTTT. J is TRBJ1-5 and V is TRBV12-3 or TRBV12-4; D possibly corresponds to TRBD1 (5 bases). CDR3 size: 12 residues. V lost 3 bases, J lost 6 bases, and 6 bases lay in between.